The T cell receptor (beta chain) described here comes from a study of molecular identifiers for immune sequencing clone quantification (dated by TCRdb to the late 2010s). Background for the entire study: In a replicate experiment, RNA from roughly 20,000 or 100,000 naive CD8 T cells was split into five aliquots, four of which were sequenced. The study was a methods study using CD8 T cells to benchmark molecular-identifier clustering-based TCR repertoire sequencing (MIDCIRS) and TCR RNA copy counting. General conclusions and limits of the study: Modeling gave around 2.7 recovered TCR RNA copies per cell versus approximately 11 by digital PCR, implying about 30% capture efficiency. Spiked-in Jurkat TCR RNA equivalent to a single cell was reported to be detectable even among over 800,000 naive CD8 T cells. In CMV-specific effector cells, clones with more than 20 RNA copies contained over 97% of molecules, whereas in naive cells such clones contained under 1% of molecules. When barcode sub-clustering was omitted, TCR diversity was inflated by chimeric consensus sequences, with chimeras reaching as high as 47%. The naive libraries included spiked-in Jurkat TCR RNA (roughly ten copies' worth), and this Jurkat TCR RNA is not part of the donor repertoire. The sizes of highly expanded clones could end up underestimated when identical TCR molecules share a barcode.

The receptor library was made with PCR. The sequencer was a NextSeq 500. Bulk TCR libraries were made following a previously described method, with the TCR primers given in Table S5. The Qiagen AllPrep DNA/RNA kit was used to purify total RNA. Before analysis, reads from multiple sequencing runs of the same library were pooled. The authors' pipeline ran thus. Only reads with exact TCR constant sequence were kept, trimmed to 150 nt, and grouped by their 12-nt molecular barcodes. Within each barcode group, reads were sub-clustered at a 15% Levenshtein threshold, and quality-weighted consensus sequences were built per RNA molecule. Non-functional sequences were discarded, and so were lower-count sequences lying one edit away from another sequence. Based on fitting two negative binomial distributions, any barcode sub-cluster with under 20% of the maximum read count was discarded. TCRdb took the public reads, trimmed them with fastp at Q25, ran MiXCR for clone calling and kept in-frame beta chains. One record per CDR3 amino acid sequence lists the most common genes and DNA. For this entry, the V and J calls and clone size follow TCRdb and not the study's own pipeline. For this sample the table gives approximately 550,000 distinct CDR3 sequences, of which about 26% were detected only once. The leading ten clones occupy approximately 0.76% of the sample.

Libraries of naive CD8 T cells were built from around 20,000 to 990,000 sorted cells, with 10%, 30% or 50% of the purified RNA used. Naive CD8 T cells, defined as CD8+CD4-CCR7+CD45RA+, were FACS-sorted into RLT Plus buffer on a BD FACSAria II. Detection sensitivity was tested by spiking Jurkat RNA equal to roughly ten TCR copies' worth into samples containing about 19,000-1,000,000 naive CD8 T cells. CD8 T cells were enriched using RosetteSep CD8+ T Cell Enrichment Cocktail and Ficoll-Paque, and the enriched cells then underwent ACK red cell lysis. Taken from cysteine to phenylalanine, the CDR3 has 16 residues. CDR3 DNA is the only sequence kept; it has 48 bases, read in frame from the first base. Unmatched junction bases come to 10, with V trimmed by 6 bases and J by 5 bases. The germline V gene supplies CDR1 MDHEN and CDR2 SYDVKM. Concerning this clonotype itself: It has no known antigen specificity. Per-nucleotide qualities are absent, and no much larger clonotype sits a single base away.

This clonotype originated in a human donor in good health. Some libraries in this study had Jurkat cell RNA spiked in. This chain joins TRBV28 to TRBJ2-1; TRBD2 fits 10 bases in the junction. Sequencing was performed on naive CD8+ T cells from blood, with Jurkat cell RNA spiked in. The sample's cell subset or site label is to be understood as: FACS-sorted CD8+CD4-CCR7+CD45RA+ naive T cells. CDR3 loop: CASRSTSGPNNNEQFF. At the DNA level, the sequence is TGTGCCAGCAGATCGACTAGCGGGCCGAATAACAATGAGCAGTTCTTC.